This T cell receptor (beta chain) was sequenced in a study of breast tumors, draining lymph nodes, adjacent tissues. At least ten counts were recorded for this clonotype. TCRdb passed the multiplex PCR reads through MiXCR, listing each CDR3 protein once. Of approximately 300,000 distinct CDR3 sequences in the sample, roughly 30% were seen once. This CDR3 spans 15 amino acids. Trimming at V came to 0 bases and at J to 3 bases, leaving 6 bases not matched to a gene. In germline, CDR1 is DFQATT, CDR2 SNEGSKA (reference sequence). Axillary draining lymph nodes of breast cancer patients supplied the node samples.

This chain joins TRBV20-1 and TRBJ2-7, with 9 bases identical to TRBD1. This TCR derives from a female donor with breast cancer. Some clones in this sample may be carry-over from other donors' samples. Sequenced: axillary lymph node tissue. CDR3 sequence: CSARDPGTGHYEQYF. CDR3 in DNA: TGCAGTGCTAGAGATCCTGGGACAGGGCACTACGAGCAGTACTTC.